The present entry profiles one T cell receptor beta chain with its context. The CDR3 is 15 residues long. V lost 6 bases to trimming and J lost 4 bases; unmatched junction nucleotides: 10. Germline CDR1 SGHTA, CDR2 FQGNSA. The data are from a study of blood T cell repertoires in COVID-19. Study summary: Acute and convalescent COVID-19 specimens originated in the United States, Italy and Spain.

Some clones are missing from TCRdb's copy, which holds only in-frame ones; the method was immunoSEQ multiplex PCR. The sample records about 280,000 clones, approximately 86% being singletons. Sequencing was performed on peripheral blood. The chain uses TRBV7-2 and TRBJ1-2; TRBD1 matches 8 bases. This TCR was recovered from a man between 18 and 35 years old with active or convalescent COVID-19. The CDR3, as DNA: TGTGCCAGCAGGCCAGACAGGGGAGTGGGCTATGGCTACACCTTC. This gives the protein CASRPDRGVGYGYTF.